Following are 14 T cell receptor beta chains from one sample sequenced in a study of blood T cell repertoires in COVID-19 (dated by TCRdb to about 2020). The library was built by means of the immunoSEQ multiplex PCR assay. This immuneACCESS table, as held by TCRdb, lists in-frame sequences with V and J called but not all clones. Of the missing ones, under half trace to an unresolved V gene in checked studies; the others have no known cause. This sample comprises 190,000 or so clones, about 88% of them detected only once. The ten largest make up roughly 2.9% of the sample. The sample consisted of peripheral blood. These receptors originate from a woman in her twenties or thirties with active or convalescent COVID-19.

V is TRBV5-4 and J is TRBJ2-1; 8 bases line up with TRBD2. The V and J ends lost 10 bases and 8 bases, in that order; junction bases with no gene match: 14. Germline CDR1 reads SGHNT; CDR2 reads YYREEE (reference sequence). The CDR3 has 14 amino acids. The CDR3 loop is CAAGEGLEVDEQFF. Written as DNA, the CDR3 is TGTGCCGCTGGAGAGGGACTAGAGGTGGATGAGCAGTTCTTC.

The rearrangement joins TRBV9 to TRBJ2-7, with D perhaps matching TRBD2 (6 bases). Trimming stripped 0 bases from V and 0 bases from J, with 16 bases between. CDR1 and CDR2 from the germline V gene are SGDLS and YYNGEE. The CDR3 loop spans 17 amino acids. CDR3 loop: CASSVGGSSGPSYEQYF. The CDR3 nucleotides are TGTGCCAGCAGCGTAGGGGGGTCGAGCGGGCCCTCCTACGAGCAGTACTTC.

The chain has TRBV15 and TRBJ1-1; D unresolved. The length of the CDR3 is 11 residues. Germline V gene sequence: CDR1 LNHNV, CDR2 YYDKDF (reference sequence). Trimming shortened V by 6 bases and J by 7 bases, and 9 bases separated the two germline ends. In DNA form, the CDR3 reads TGTGCCACCAGTACATTTCTTGAAGCTTTCTTT. Translated: CATSTFLEAFF.

The chain is built from TRBV4-1 and TRBJ1-1; a possible D gene is TRBD1 (5 bases). CDR3 length: 14 amino acids. V lost 1 base to trimming and J lost 1 base, with 7 bases between them. Looked up from germline, CDR1 is MGHRA and CDR2 is YSYEKL. CDR3 sequence: CASSQVGQNTEAFF. DNA for the CDR3: TGCGCCAGCAGCCAAGTTGGACAGAACACTGAAGCTTTCTTT.

J is TRBJ1-3 and V is TRBV30; D is ambiguous. Trimming cost V 2 bases and J 0 bases, with 11 bases left between them. The CDR3 has 15 residues. Germline loops: CDR1 GTSNPN, CDR2 SVGIG (reference sequence). This CDR3 is CAWSTRPSSGNTIYF. DNA of the CDR3: TGTGCCTGGAGTACGAGACCTAGCTCTGGAAACACCATATATTTT.

The chain carries TRBV30 and TRBJ2-1; D possibly corresponds to TRBD2 (6 bases). Germline CDR1 and CDR2: GTSNPN and SVGIG (reference sequence). There are 14 residues in the CDR3. V shed 2 bases and J shed 7 bases, with 15 bases lying between them. CDR3 in DNA: TGTGCCTGGAGTTGGGGGTCCGGGAGTAATGAGCAGTTCTTC. It codes for CAWSWGSGSNEQFF.

The genes are TRBV27 and TRBJ2-1; no clear D gene. The CDR3 loop spans 14 amino acids. CDR1 MNHEY and CDR2 SMNVEV come from the germline V gene (reference sequence). Trimming took 7 bases from V and 0 from J, leaving 10 bases between them. CDR3 sequence reads: CASKLGRSYNEQFF. The DNA for the CDR3 is TGTGCCAGCAAGCTAGGTCGCTCCTACAATGAGCAGTTCTTC.

The rearrangement joins TRBV6-5 to TRBJ1-2, with 10 nucleotides matching TRBD1. The CDR3 runs to 15 residues. J lost 5 bases, V lost 2 bases, and 5 bases had no gene match. Germline V CDR1 and CDR2: MNHEY, SVGAGI. The CDR3 region is CASSYTGQGGYGYTF. CDR3 DNA sequence: TGTGCCAGCAGTTACACCGGACAGGGGGGGTATGGCTACACCTTC.

This clone is a singleton in its sample. The chain joins TRBV2 to TRBJ1-6; TRBD1 might be the D (5 bases). The CDR3 extends over 13 amino acids. With 5 bases removed from V and 9 bases from J, the gap between germline ends came to 11 bases. The germline V gene encodes CDR1 SNHLY and CDR2 FYNNEI. The chain's CDR3 is CASSPDRSSPLHF. The CDR3 bases are TGTGCCAGCAGTCCAGACAGAAGTTCACCCCTCCACTTT.

This rearrangement joins TRBV6-5 to TRBJ2-1; D possibly corresponds to TRBD1 (6 bases). The CDR3 extends over 15 amino acids. V shed 10 bases and J shed 2 bases, with 18 bases lying between them. CDR1 is MNHEY, CDR2 SVGAGI, per germline. CDR3 residues: CATLGRTDTYNEQFF. The DNA of the CDR3 is TGTGCCACCCTCGGACGGACAGACACCTACAATGAGCAGTTCTTC.

The chain joins TRBV3-1 (or the pseudogene TRBV3-2) to TRBJ2-7; a weak D match, TRBD2 (5 bases). This CDR3 spans 16 amino acids. V lost 2 bases, J lost 1 base, and 15 bases lay in between. Germline V lookup: CDR1 LGHDT, CDR2 YNNKEL (reference sequence). Here the CDR3 DNA reads TGTGCCAGCAGCCAATCATGGGTAGCGAGATCCTACGAGCAGTACTTC. It is translated as CASSQSWVARSYEQYF.

The chain is built from TRBV10-3 and TRBJ1-2; TRBD1 matches at 12 bases. This CDR3 contains 14 residues. CDR1 is ENHRY and CDR2 is SYGVKD in the germline V gene. V shed 2 bases, J shed 8 bases, and the junction held 3 bases outside the gene matches. The CDR3 region is CAISEGTGGDGYTF. CDR3 DNA sequence: TGTGCCATCAGTGAGGGGACAGGGGGCGACGGCTACACCTTC.

V is TRBV7-8 and J is TRBJ1-2; 9 bases are shared with TRBD1. The V gene's germline CDR1 is SGHVS and CDR2 FQNEAQ. The J segment lost 2 bases and the V segment lost 5 bases, leaving 9 bases of the junction unmatched. This CDR3 is 16 amino acids long. The CDR3 loop is CASSPPLGQGNYGYTF. The DNA for the CDR3 is TGTGCCAGCAGCCCCCCCTTAGGACAGGGGAACTATGGCTACACCTTC. Combining the CDR3 with reference TRBV7-8 and TRBJ1-2 gives the whole variable domain GAGVSQSPRYKVAKRGQDVALRCDPISGHVSLFWYQQALGQGPEFLTYFQNEAQLDKSGLPSDRFFAERPEGSVSTLKIQRTQQEDSAVYLCASSPPLGQGNYGYTFGSGTRLTVV.

V usage is TRBV28 and J usage is TRBJ2-7; TRBD1 aligns across 9 bases. Germline V CDR1 and CDR2: MDHEN, SYDVKM. The CDR3 is 13 amino acids. The V and J ends lost 4 bases and 6 bases, in that order; junction bases with no gene match: 4. In nucleotides, the CDR3 is TGTGCCAGCAGTTCGGGGACAGGGACCGAGCAGTACTTC. Encoded protein: CASSSGTGTEQYF. Full variable domain (missing parts from reference TRBV28 and TRBJ2-7): DVKVTQSSRYLVKRTGEKVFLECVQDMDHENMFWYRQDPGLGLRLIYFSYDVKMKEKGDIPEGYSVSREKKERFSLILESASTNQTSMYLCASSSGTGTEQYFGPGTRLTVT.